This TCR beta chain originates from a study of CD8+ T cells in alopecia areata. In the study overall: Treated patients were given 5 to 10 mg oral tofacitinib twice daily. Tofacitinib was given for 6 to 18 months, then stopped for 6 months.

Study conclusions and caveats: Besides other cells, scalp samples also yield sequences of resident alphabeta T cells from normal skin.

Extraction of RNA preceded its reverse transcription into cDNA, which served as the sequencing template. Profiling relied on immunoSEQ multiplex PCR, and the TCRdb table lists in-frame clones only, not all of them. Of about 98,000 clones in the sample, nearly 45% were seen once. This CDR3 spans 10 amino acids. V was clipped by 6 bases and J by 4 bases, with 3 bases between them. Per the germline V gene, CDR1 is MDHEN and CDR2 is SYDVKM. On this clone itself: What it binds is unknown. The sample carries other DNA sequences with the same CDR3.

CD4+ and CD8+ T cells were sorted from PBMCs. The chain links TRBV28 to TRBJ2-5, with D unresolved. This receptor was taken from a human donor with alopecia areata. The sample consisted of CD4+ T cells sorted from blood. Here the CDR3 DNA reads TGTGCCAGCAGCGGAGAGACCCAGTACTTC. This translates into CASSGETQYF.